What follows are 8 T cell receptor beta chains derived from one specimen sequenced in a study of shared clonotypes between healthy human individuals. Clones were sequenced by immunoSEQ multiplex PCR, and TCRdb holds only the in-frame ones, with some missing. The sample lists roughly 650,000 clones, around 97% seen once, with roughly 0.055% in the top ten. Sequences were obtained from naive CD4+ T cells sorted from blood. Indicated subset: CD45RA+ positively selected. These receptors were obtained from a woman aged 25 to 39 in good health.

The chain links TRBV19 to TRBJ1-1; 7 bases agree with TRBD1. The CDR3 loop spans 14 amino acids. Per germline, CDR1 LNHDA and CDR2 SQIVND (reference sequence). V lost 5 bases to trimming and J lost 4 bases; unmatched junction nucleotides: 7. CDR3 bases: TGTGCCAGTAGTTCCCGGACAGGTCGCACTGAAGCTTTCTTT. Translated, it gives CASSSRTGRTEAFF.

This chain connects TRBV5-1 to TRBJ1-6; 8 bases line up with TRBD1. V shed 5 bases and J 8 bases; nucleotides not matched to a gene: 3. Germline CDR1 is SGHRS and CDR2 is YFSETQ. The CDR3 is 13 amino acids. In DNA, the CDR3 is TGCGCCAGCAGGGACAGGGTAGATTCACCCCTCCACTTT. Encoded protein: CASRDRVDSPLHF.

This rearrangement joins TRBV5-1 to TRBJ2-2; 12 bases align to TRBD1. CDR3 length: 16 residues. Losses at the gene ends were 5 bases for V and 3 bases for J; bases not matched to a gene: 5. In germline, CDR1 is SGHRS, CDR2 YFSETQ. This CDR3 is CASRGQGAIDTGELFF. CDR3 in DNA: TGCGCCAGCAGGGGACAGGGGGCAATTGACACCGGGGAGCTGTTTTTT.

The chain uses TRBV11-3 and TRBJ2-3, with D unresolved. Deletions cut 4 bases from V and 2 bases from J, with 10 bases between. The V gene's germline CDR1 is SGHNT and CDR2 YENEEA. The CDR3 has 14 amino acids. The CDR3, as DNA: TGTGCCAGCAGCTCAAAAGGCTACACAGATACGCAGTATTTT. This translates into CASSSKGYTDTQYF.

This rearrangement joins TRBV19 to TRBJ2-7, with no clear D. Per the germline V gene, CDR1 is LNHDA and CDR2 is SQIVND (reference sequence). This CDR3 region has 14 residues. Trimming shortened V by 3 bases and J by 5 bases, and 14 bases separated the two germline ends. CDR3 loop: CASSIPGRTHEQYF. In nucleotides, the CDR3 is TGTGCCAGTAGTATCCCGGGCAGGACCCACGAGCAGTACTTC.

The chain links TRBV7-9 to TRBJ2-1; D call uncertain. CDR1 and CDR2 (germline): SEHNR, FQNEAQ (reference sequence). The CDR3 length is 16 residues. Trimming stripped 6 bases from V and 0 bases from J, with 15 bases between. The CDR3 DNA reads TGTGCCAGCAGGGGCGGCGGAACGAGCTCCTACAATGAGCAGTTCTTC. The encoded protein is CASRGGGTSSYNEQFF.

The gene calls are TRBV7-9 and TRBJ2-4, with TRBD2 as a possible D gene (5 bases). V lost 5 bases to trimming and J lost 7 bases, with 12 bases between them. CDR1 is SEHNR and CDR2 is FQNEAQ in the germline V gene (reference sequence). The CDR3 covers 13 residues. CDR3 region: CASSSTGSNIQYF. The CDR3, as DNA: TGTGCCAGCAGCAGCACGGGATCGAACATTCAGTACTTC.

This chain uses TRBV6-1 with TRBJ2-3, with 9 bases matching TRBD1. This CDR3 region has 15 residues. Trimming at V came to 6 bases and at J to 1 base, leaving 5 bases not matched to a gene. Germline V gene data show CDR1 as MNHNS and CDR2 as SASEGT. The CDR3 coding sequence is TGTGCCAGCAGCGCAAACAGGGGGCGCACAGATACGCAGTATTTT. Protein sequence: CASSANRGRTDTQYF.